What follows are 6 T cell receptor beta chains derived from one specimen sequenced in a study of cytomegalovirus exposure and HLA in healthy donors. Primers for the PCR totalled 60 Vbeta and 13 Jbeta. Here immunoSEQ multiplex PCR was the method, and the copy in TCRdb shows in-frame clones only, minus some. Among about 180,000 clones listed, around 78% were seen once. The sequencing input was PBMCs. The source is a young man in good health and CMV-seronegative.

This clone has more than one count but fewer than ten. This chain uses TRBV27 with TRBJ2-1; TRBD2 matches at 9 bases. The germline V gene encodes CDR1 MNHEY and CDR2 SMNVEV (reference sequence). After removal of 2 bases from V and 8 bases from J, the junction contained 13 bases not matched to a gene. The length of the CDR3 is 17 residues. CDR3 DNA: TGTGCCAGCAGTTTACTCAGGAGCGGGGGGAGGCTAGATGAGCAGTTCTTC. This sequence encodes CASSLLRSGGRLDEQFF.

The rearrangement joins TRBV12-2 to TRBJ1-4; TRBD1 is the table's D call and was not checked against the DNA. TRBV12-2 is labeled a pseudogene. CDR3 length: 16 residues. CDR3 amino acids: CASRLVGQGVGEKLFF. DNA for the CDR3: TGTGCAAGTCGCTTGGTGGGACAGGGGGTGGGTGAAAAACTGTTTTTT.

About this clone itself: At one end, the junction sequence differs from germline, possibly due to a read error. V usage is TRBV4-1 and J usage is TRBJ1-4, with a tentative D call TRBD1 (6 bases). CDR3 size: 15 residues. CDR1 is MGHRA, CDR2 YSYEKL, per germline. The CDR3 DNA reads as TGCGCCAGCAGCCAAGTCCCAGGGGTCGATGAAAAACTGCTTTTT. Encoded protein: CASSQVPGVDEKLLF.

V and J are TRBV4-2 and TRBJ1-1, with unresolved D. V shed 3 bases and J shed 4 bases, with 9 bases lying between them. CDR1 and CDR2 from the germline V gene are LGHNA and YNFKEQ. This CDR3 is 13 amino acids long. The CDR3 DNA is TGTGCCAGCAGCCAGTCCCCGAGCACTGAAGCTTTCTTT. Protein sequence: CASSQSPSTEAFF.

This clone turned up a few times. This chain joins TRBV27 and TRBJ2-4; TRBD1 matches at 11 bases. V was pared by 6 bases and J by 1 base, with 11 bases of the junction left unmatched. Germline V gene lookup returns CDR1 MNHEY and CDR2 SMNVEV (reference sequence). This CDR3 contains 18 residues. The CDR3 nucleotides read TGTGCCAGCAGCCCGGGACAGGGGGGTAATTCGGCCAAAAACATTCAGTACTTC. Protein sequence: CASSPGQGGNSAKNIQYF.

The J gene is TRBJ1-4, the V gene TRBV10-2; D is unresolved. This CDR3 is built from 13 residues. Per the germline V gene, CDR1 is WSHSY and CDR2 is SAAADI. V lost 5 bases and J lost 0, with 4 bases in between. The CDR3 loop reads CASSRATNEKLFF. CDR3 DNA: TGCGCCAGCAGTCGAGCAACTAATGAAAAACTGTTTTTT.